The 22 T cell receptor beta chains below were found in one sample sequenced in a study of cytomegalovirus exposure and HLA in healthy donors. Primers: 60 Vbeta forward and 13 Jbeta reverse. Profiling relied on immunoSEQ multiplex PCR, and the TCRdb table lists in-frame clones only, not all of them. The table includes more than 95,000 clones, around 75% detected once. Material for sequencing was PBMCs. These receptors were collected from a woman aged 50 to 60 in good health and CMV-seronegative.

The chain combines TRBV4-3 with TRBJ2-2; D is ambiguous. Germline CDR1 LGHNA, CDR2 YSLEER. Trimming cost V 4 bases and J 3 bases, with 9 bases left between them. This CDR3 is built from 14 residues. Here the CDR3 reads CASSPLHDTGELFF. The CDR3 DNA reads as TGCGCCAGCAGCCCACTTCACGACACCGGGGAGCTGTTTTTT.

The J gene is TRBJ2-5, the V gene TRBV6-1; 8 positions match TRBD1. Germline values: CDR1 MNHNS, CDR2 SASEGT. J was trimmed by 5 bases and V by 5 bases; bases with no gene match: 7. This CDR3 is 14 amino acids long. The CDR3 spells CASSPTGEGETQYF. The CDR3 bases are TGTGCCAGCAGTCCGACAGGGGAAGGGGAGACCCAGTACTTC.

This clone was counted between two and nine times. The chain recombines TRBV6-5 with TRBJ2-7; TRBD2 aligns across 8 bases. The length of the CDR3 is 15 residues. Germline lookup yields CDR1 MNHEY and CDR2 SVGAGI. The V and J ends lost 6 bases and 1 base, in that order; junction bases with no gene match: 8. CDR3 DNA sequence: TGTGCCAGCAGCCCCAGCGGGGGAGCTTCCTACGAGCAGTACTTC. The encoded protein is CASSPSGGASYEQYF.

This chain connects TRBV10-3 to TRBJ2-1, with a possible D match to TRBD2 (7 bases). Deletions cut 10 bases from V and 9 bases from J, with 19 bases between. This CDR3 is built from 13 residues. Germline-derived CDR1 and CDR2 are ENHRY and SYGVKD. CDR3 amino acids: CATYLGGEGEQFF. The CDR3 DNA is TGTGCCACGTACCTAGGGGGGGAAGGTGAGCAGTTCTTC.

The table lists this clone with a few counts. V is TRBV19 and J is TRBJ2-3; 7 bases are a match to TRBD1. This CDR3 spans 15 amino acids. CDR1 is LNHDA and CDR2 is SQIVND in the germline V gene (reference sequence). The V segment lost 7 bases and the J segment 1 base; nucleotides outside the gene matches: 8. The chain's CDR3 is CASKGVRGRTDTQYF. CDR3 DNA sequence: TGTGCCAGTAAGGGGGTTAGGGGGCGCACAGATACGCAGTATTTT.

The sample holds a few counts of this clone. The chain couples TRBV19 to TRBJ2-3; D perhaps matches TRBD1 (7 bases). This CDR3 is built from 17 residues. CDR1 is LNHDA and CDR2 is SQIVND in the germline V gene (reference sequence). Deletions cut 2 bases from V and 0 bases from J, with 15 bases between. The CDR3 DNA is TGTGCCAGTAGTATACCTTACAGGGGACTCAGCACAGATACGCAGTATTTT. This translates into CASSIPYRGLSTDTQYF. Drawing the rest from reference TRBV19 and TRBJ2-3, the complete variable domain is DGGITQSPKYLFRKEGQNVTLSCEQNLNHDAMYWYRQDPGQGLRLIYYSQIVNDFQKGDIAEGYSVSREKKESFPLTVTSAQKNPTAFYLCASSIPYRGLSTDTQYFGPGTRLTVL.

CDR3 sequence: CASTITGGVIDEQYF. DNA of the CDR3: TGTGCCAGCACAATCACCGGGGGGGTCATTGACGAGCAGTACTTC. The chain combines TRBV28 with TRBJ2-7, with 8 bases identical to TRBD2. CDR3 length equals 15 residues. Germline trimming cut 7 bases from V and 5 bases from J; bases unmatched to any gene: 13. Germline CDR1 MDHEN, CDR2 SYDVKM.

In its sample, this clone was seen a few times. The genes are TRBV5-6 and TRBJ1-3; TRBD1 might be the D (5 bases). With 2 bases removed from V and 0 bases from J, the gap between germline ends came to 9 bases. The CDR3 totals 15 residues. Germline V gene sequence: CDR1 SGHDT, CDR2 YYEEEE. The CDR3 sequence: CASSFWDFSGNTIYF. Written as DNA, the CDR3 is TGTGCCAGCAGCTTTTGGGACTTCTCTGGAAACACCATATATTTT.

V gene TRBV28 combines with J gene TRBJ1-5; 7 nucleotides line up with TRBD1. Germline CDR1 MDHEN, CDR2 SYDVKM. This CDR3 has 14 amino acids. Germline trimming cut 6 bases from V and 6 bases from J; bases unmatched to any gene: 8. In nucleotides, the CDR3 is TGTGCCAGCAGGCCACAGGGGCGGATTCAGCCCCAGCATTTT. It codes for CASRPQGRIQPQHF.

The rearrangement joins TRBV15 to TRBJ1-2; the D gene is possibly TRBD1 (6 bases). The CDR3 loop spans 14 amino acids. Trimming stripped 0 bases from V and 6 bases from J, with 11 bases between. Germline CDR1 and CDR2: LNHNV and YYDKDF (reference sequence). The CDR3 DNA reads TGTGCCACCAGCAGAGATGAAGGGGGAAATGGCTACACCTTC. Its protein is CATSRDEGGNGYTF. Full variable domain (remainder filled in from reference TRBV15 and TRBJ1-2): DAMVIQNPRYQVTQFGKPVTLSCSQTLNHNVMYWYQQKSSQAPKLLFHYYDKDFNNEADTPDNFQSRRPNTSFCFLDIRSPGLGDTAMYLCATSRDEGGNGYTFGSGTRLTVV.

J is TRBJ2-5 and V is TRBV7-3; D may be TRBD2 (6 bases). The CDR3 spans 20 residues. The germline gives CDR1 SGHTA, CDR2 FQGTGA. V lost 0 bases, J lost 0 bases, and 23 bases lay in between. The DNA for the CDR3 is TGTGCCAGCAGCTTAACCCCCCCTGGGGGGACCGGAACAGACCAAGAGACCCAGTACTTC. Its translation: CASSLTPPGGTGTDQETQYF.

The chain recombines TRBV7-2 with TRBJ2-3; D is unclear. V lost 1 base and J lost 4, with 18 bases in between. Germline-derived CDR1 and CDR2 are SGHTA and FQGNSA. This CDR3 contains 17 residues. In nucleotides, the CDR3 is TGTGCCAGCAGCTTAGGAGCTAGTAGCATTGGCGCAGATACGCAGTATTTT. This encodes CASSLGASSIGADTQYF. The variable domain in full, completed from reference TRBV7-2 and TRBJ2-3, reads GAGVSQSPSNKVTEKGKDVELRCDPISGHTALYWYRQSLGQGLEFLIYFQGNSAPDKSGLPSDRFSAERTGGSVSTLTIQRTQQEDSAVYLCASSLGASSIGADTQYFGPGTRLTVL.

The CDR3 spells CASSRGLADPYEQYF. The CDR3 region has the DNA TGTGCCAGCAGTCGGGGACTAGCGGACCCTTACGAGCAGTACTTC. The rearrangement links TRBV6-5 to TRBJ2-7; TRBD2 matches at 11 bases. The CDR3 runs to 15 residues. The germline gives CDR1 MNHEY, CDR2 SVGAGI. J lost 4 bases, V lost 5 bases, and 7 bases had no gene match.

V gene TRBV5-8 combines with J gene TRBJ1-5; 8 bases line up with TRBD1. CDR3 size: 15 residues. V lost 0 bases, J lost 2 bases, and 1 base stayed unmatched. Per the germline V gene, CDR1 is SGHTS and CDR2 is YDEGEE. The CDR3 sequence: CASSLGTGRNQPQHF. The CDR3 DNA reads TGTGCCAGCAGCTTGGGGACAGGGCGCAATCAGCCCCAGCATTTT.

This chain uses TRBV28 with TRBJ2-4; D is possibly TRBD2 (6 bases). CDR3 length: 14 residues. Germline values: CDR1 MDHEN, CDR2 SYDVKM. The V end lost 3 bases, the J end lost 9 bases, and 15 bases lay between the germline ends. Here the CDR3 reads CASSLGGSGGIQYF. The DNA for the CDR3 is TGTGCCAGCAGTTTGGGAGGCAGTGGTGGCATTCAGTACTTC. Full variable domain (rest looked up from reference TRBV28 and TRBJ2-4): DVKVTQSSRYLVKRTGEKVFLECVQDMDHENMFWYRQDPGLGLRLIYFSYDVKMKEKGDIPEGYSVSREKKERFSLILESASTNQTSMYLCASSLGGSGGIQYFGAGTRLSVL.

V usage is TRBV11-1 and J usage is TRBJ1-1; D remains ambiguous. Germline lookup yields CDR1 SGHAT and CDR2 FQDESV (reference sequence). The CDR3 has 11 residues. Trimming removed 1 base from V and 6 bases from J, with 3 bases in between. CDR3 nucleotides: TGTGCCAGCAGCTTAGGAGCTGAAGCTTTCTTT. This codes for CASSLGAEAFF.

The chain joins TRBV5-1 to TRBJ1-6, with unresolved D. This CDR3 comprises 16 residues. Germline values: CDR1 SGHRS, CDR2 YFSETQ. V was trimmed by 1 base and J by 5 bases, leaving 13 bases between them. In DNA, the CDR3 is TGCGCCAGCAGCTTGCTCGACAAATCCAATAATTCACCCCTCCACTTT. Its translation: CASSLLDKSNNSPLHF. Filled out from reference TRBV5-1 and TRBJ1-6, the complete variable domain reads KAGVTQTPRYLIKTRGQQVTLSCSPISGHRSVSWYQQTPGQGLQFLFEYFSETQRNKGNFPGRFSGRQFSNSRSEMNVSTLELGDSALYLCASSLLDKSNNSPLHFGNGTRLTVT.

The rearrangement uses TRBV20-1 and TRBJ2-1, with D unresolved. Germline CDR1 and CDR2: DFQATT and SNEGSKA (reference sequence). V gave up 6 bases and J gave up 10 bases, with 13 bases separating them. The CDR3 totals 11 residues. The CDR3 coding sequence is TGCAGTGCACCAAGAGTCCAAGAGCAGTTCTTC. Translation: CSAPRVQEQFF.

The CDR3 nucleotides read TGCGCCAGCAGCCAGGCCCGGGACTTCCAAGAGACCCAGTACTTC. Protein product: CASSQARDFQETQYF. The V and J genes are TRBV4-1 and TRBJ2-5, with D possibly being TRBD2 (6 bases). Germline V gene data show CDR1 as MGHRA and CDR2 as YSYEKL. The CDR3 is 15 amino acids. V dropped 3 bases and J dropped 1 base, with 12 bases sitting between them.

The chain recombines TRBV19 with TRBJ2-1, with D possibly TRBD2 on 5 matching bases. Germline CDR1 and CDR2: LNHDA and SQIVND (reference sequence). Trimming took off 4 bases at V and 4 bases at J, with 14 bases between the two ends. The CDR3 covers 15 residues. The CDR3 protein is CASSTQLTRYNEQFF. In DNA, the CDR3 is TGTGCCAGTAGTACTCAACTCACTAGGTACAATGAGCAGTTCTTC.

A few counts support this clone. The chain couples TRBV5-1 to TRBJ2-7; D may be TRBD2 (6 bases). The germline gives CDR1 SGHRS, CDR2 YFSETQ. V was clipped by 0 bases and J by 6 bases, with 19 bases between them. The CDR3 totals 16 residues. Here the CDR3 DNA reads TGCGCCAGCAGCTTGGCCGTGGGTCGGGAGTTGTTCGAGCAGTACTTC. Its translation is CASSLAVGRELFEQYF.

The chain links TRBV6-4 to TRBJ2-2; TRBD2 matches at 11 bases. The junction had 11 bases not matched to a gene; V was cut back by 11 bases and J by 0 bases. Germline CDR1 is MRHNA and CDR2 is SNTAGT. The CDR3 totals 17 residues. CDR3 residues: CAVAVIAGGPNTGELFF. The CDR3 DNA reads as TGTGCCGTCGCGGTGATAGCGGGAGGGCCGAACACCGGGGAGCTGTTTTTT.